This T cell receptor beta chain appears in the sequencing data of a study of vaccination and CD4 T cells after COVID-19 (dated by TCRdb to between 2020 and 2023). Regarding the study in general: Every convalescent patient had a positive nasal swab PCR test for SARS-CoV-2, with mild disease in roughly ten patients and severe disease in one. The convalescent cohort comprised six males and four females, including two Hispanic individuals, seven Caucasians, two Asians and one multiracial person. Participants received two doses of either the Pfizer-BioNTech BNT162b2 vaccine (n=8) or the Moderna mRNA-1273 vaccine (n=2). Post-COVID blood samples from convalescent patients were collected a median of around 100 days after diagnosis, with a range of 35 to 161 days. The time from the second vaccine dose to post-vaccine blood sampling had a median of roughly 70 days and ranged from roughly 12 to 250 days. A few convalescent patients were sampled both early after vaccination (day 14) and late after vaccination (days 161 to 241). For stimulating the cultures, overlapping spike peptide pools were used, derived from SARS-CoV-2 as well as from the common cold coronaviruses HCoV-NL63, HCoV-OC43 and HCoV-229E. Control cultures received a CEFX viral epitope pool as the positive control, an HIV-1 Nef peptide pool as the negative control, or no peptide. In approximately eleven COVID-19 convalescent patients and a few infection-naive healthy vaccine recipients, the spike-specific CD4+ TCR repertoire before mRNA vaccination was compared with the repertoire after mRNA vaccination. The investigation overall reported the following: The median number of SARS-CoV-2-reactive clonotypes rose from around 21 after infection to roughly 38 after vaccination, but the change was not significant. In convalescent patients, a median around 85% of post-vaccine SARS-CoV-2-reactive clones were detected only after vaccination, and vaccine-specific priming was suggested by this finding. Relatively few convalescent patients were included in the study, and early timepoints after natural infection were not analyzed. Of the vaccine-specific clones in convalescent patients, 304 of 307, or nearly all, reacted only to SARS-CoV-2 spike and did not cross-react with common cold coronaviruses.

The germline V gene (reference sequence) yields MNHNY for CDR1 and SVGAGI for CDR2. V and J are trimmed by 5 bases and 0 bases, and the gene matches miss 8 bases of the junction. The CDR3 goes from the cysteine to the phenylalanine over 16 residues. Just CDR3 DNA is preserved here, 48 bases in frame from base 1. The sample's time point, from its label and the paper: late sampling 161 to 241 days after vaccination in a few convalescent patients. Per the publication, the treatment or condition label means: approximately nine-day PBMC culture with coronavirus spike peptide pools or control peptides (ViraFEST assay). The ViraFEST assay was used in the study, in which antigen-specific T cells were expanded with peptide pools and expanded clonotypes were subsequently identified by TCR sequencing. Positive SARS-CoV-2 PCR tests in the convalescent patients dated from March to December 2020, before Alpha, Beta and Delta variants emerged in the United States. About 1.8 million PBMCs per well were cultured in IMDM with roughly 5.5% human AB serum and 8 to 10 IU/ml IL-2, plus 10 ug/ml peptide pools. On days 3 and 7, half of the culture medium was replaced with fresh IL-2-containing medium. After 10 days of culture, CD4+ T cells were isolated by negative selection with the EasySep CD4+ T cell isolation kit. Ficoll-Paque Plus gradient centrifugation was used to isolate PBMCs from whole blood, and the isolated PBMCs were then either used fresh or cryopreserved at -140C. In general, triplicate wells were set up for every culture condition.

Libraries were made using PCR. TCR sequencing of DNA from cultured CD4+ T cells used the Oncomine TCR Beta short-read assay at the Johns Hopkins FTIC core. The QIAamp micro DNA kit was used to extract genomic DNA from the cultured CD4+ T cells. The Oncomine TCR Beta libraries from cultured CD4+ T cells were pooled using unique dual indexes and then sequenced on an Illumina iSeq 100. For the original study's pipeline: Non-productive sequences were removed, and CDR3s that did not start with C, did not end with F or W, or were shorter than 7 amino acids were discarded. Antigen-specific clonotypes were identified using the MANAFEST web application through comparison of peptide-stimulated wells with reference and other culture wells. For a clone to be called positive, the clone needed an FDR below 0.05, an odds ratio above 5, and a productive frequency above 0.1% in at least two of three replicate wells. Clonotypes that were significantly expanded in both SARS-CoV-2 spike wells and at least one common cold coronavirus spike condition were defined as cross-reactive. Levenshtein distances (stringdist) and unrooted phylogenetic trees (ape) in R version 3.6.1 were used to assess CDR3 homology. Using fastp trimming at Q25 and MiXCR clonotype assembly, TCRdb reanalyzed the public sequencing data and kept in-frame beta chains. Rows matching on CDR3 protein sequence are summarized as one entry with the most common DNA and genes. None of the V and J calls come from the authors' own analysis; TCRdb made them. Across this sample there are roughly 15,000 distinct CDR3 sequences, with more than 45% seen only once. 20% of the sample is taken by the ten largest.

Turning to this clonotype: No cognate antigen has been identified for it. Per-base quality was not reported, and no clone a single base away is much larger than it.

This clonotype was obtained from a human donor who had recovered from COVID-19. The rearranged chain carries TRBV6-6 and TRBJ1-1, and 8 junction bases match TRBD1. The sequencing used CD4+ T cells from blood, cultured in vitro, collected about 7 months after SARS-CoV-2 vaccination. The nucleotide sequence reads as follows: TGTGCCAGCAGTCACCAGCGGACAGGGATGAACACTGAAGCTTTCTTT. Translated, this is CASSHQRTGMNTEAFF.